The TCR beta chain under discussion was sequenced for a study of blood T cell repertoires in COVID-19. As for this clone: The same CDR3 can be traced to other DNA sequences in this sample.

Data came from immunoSEQ multiplex PCR; TCRdb stores just in-frame clones and leaves some out. The sample has around 240,000 clones, 86% seen once. V lost 1 base and J lost 4, with 7 bases in between. This CDR3 comprises 13 residues. Participants were aged about 18 to 100 years from roughly 25 US areas. Sequencing input: PBMCs or T cells enriched from blood (not recorded which). This receptor was taken from a woman in her 50s who had recovered from COVID-19. The V gene is TRBV12-3 or TRBV12-4, the J gene TRBJ1-2; D remains unclear. The CDR3 loop reads CASSLGSGYGYTF. CDR3 nucleotide sequence: TGTGCCAGCAGTTTAGGGTCAGGCTATGGCTACACCTTC.